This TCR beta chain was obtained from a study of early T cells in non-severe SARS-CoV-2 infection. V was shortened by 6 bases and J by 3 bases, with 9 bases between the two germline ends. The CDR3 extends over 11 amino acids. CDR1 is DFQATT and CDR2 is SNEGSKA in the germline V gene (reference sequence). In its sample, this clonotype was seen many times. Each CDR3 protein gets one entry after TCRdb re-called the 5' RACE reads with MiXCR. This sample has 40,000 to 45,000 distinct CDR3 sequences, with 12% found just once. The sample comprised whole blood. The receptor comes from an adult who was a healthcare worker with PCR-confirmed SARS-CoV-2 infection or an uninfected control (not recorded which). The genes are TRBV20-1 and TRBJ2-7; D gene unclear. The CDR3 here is CSARLFYEQYF. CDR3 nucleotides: TGCAGTGCCAGATTATTCTACGAGCAGTACTTC.